What follows are 17 T cell receptor beta chains derived from one specimen sequenced in a study of blood T cell repertoires in COVID-19 (TCRdb year 2020). The library was prepared using the immunoSEQ multiplex PCR assay. TCRdb carries this immuneACCESS record with in-frame sequences only. Its versions omit some clonotypes, under half of them owing to an unresolved V gene in the studies checked, with the rest unexplained. For this sample the table gives some 500,000 clones, of which about 89% were detected only once. Clones ranked in the top ten supply 7.8% of the sample. Source material: peripheral blood. The receptors stem from a woman in her forties or fifties with COVID-19, enrolled during active disease.

The V gene is TRBV11-3, the J gene TRBJ2-7; the match to TRBD1 covers 10 bases. Germline CDR1 reads SGHNT; CDR2 reads YENEEA. The J segment lost 3 bases and the V segment lost 0 bases, leaving 2 bases of the junction unmatched. CDR3 length: 15 amino acids. CDR3: CASSLDGTGDYEQYF. The DNA for the CDR3 is TGTGCCAGCAGCTTAGACGGGACAGGGGACTACGAGCAGTACTTC.

As regards this clone: The sample contains more than one DNA sequence encoding this CDR3. The V and J genes are TRBV6-5 and TRBJ1-5, with no clear D. CDR3 size: 13 residues. Per the germline V gene, CDR1 is MNHEY and CDR2 is SVGAGI. Trimming took off 0 bases at V and 4 bases at J, with 4 bases between the two ends. CDR3 region: CASSYSRNQPQHF. In DNA form, the CDR3 reads TGTGCCAGCAGTTACTCTCGGAATCAGCCCCAGCATTTT.

The rearrangement uses TRBV11-1 and TRBJ2-2, with 7 bases identical to TRBD1. The germline V gene encodes CDR1 SGHAT and CDR2 FQDESV (reference sequence). The ends lost 5 bases at V and 4 bases at J; junction bases unmatched: 7. The CDR3 runs to 15 residues. The CDR3 coding sequence is TGTGCCAGCAGCGCCCGACAGGGACGCACCGGGGAGCTGTTTTTT. This gives the protein CASSARQGRTGELFF.

The chain couples TRBV6-6 to TRBJ2-2, with 9 bases lining up with TRBD1. Germline V gene sequence: CDR1 MNHNY, CDR2 SVGAGI (reference sequence). Unmatched junction bases numbered 7, after V lost 8 bases and J lost 3 bases. CDR3 length equals 15 residues. This CDR3 reads CASRSWDRDTGELFF. DNA of the CDR3: TGTGCCAGCCGATCCTGGGACAGGGACACCGGGGAGCTGTTTTTT.

V usage is TRBV30 and J usage is TRBJ1-4, with no clear D. The CDR3 is 15 residues long. Germline lookup yields CDR1 GTSNPN and CDR2 SVGIG (reference sequence). V lost 0 bases and J 8 bases, leaving 16 bases between the germline ends. The CDR3 sequence: CAWSVRAALREKLFF. The CDR3 bases are TGTGCCTGGAGTGTGAGGGCGGCGTTAAGAGAAAAACTGTTTTTT. The full variable domain, its missing parts supplied by reference TRBV30 and TRBJ1-4, is SQTIHQWPATLVQPVGSPLSLECTVEGTSNPNLYWYRQAAGRGLQLLFYSVGIGQISSEVPQNLSASRPQDRQFILSSKKLLLSDSGFYLCAWSVRAALREKLFFGSGTQLSVL.

The chain combines TRBV27 with TRBJ2-1; tentatively, D is TRBD2 (6 bases). The germline CDR1 and CDR2 sequences are MNHEY and SMNVEV (reference sequence). The CDR3 spans 14 residues. The V end was cut by 5 bases, the J end by 10 bases, with 18 bases between. The CDR3 here is CASSPQPTSSEQFF. Here the CDR3 DNA reads TGTGCCAGCAGTCCCCAACCGACTAGTTCGGAGCAGTTCTTC.

The CDR3 sequence: CASSGDSVYNEQFF. In DNA, the CDR3 is TGCGCCAGCAGCGGGGACTCGGTATACAATGAGCAGTTCTTC. The chain has TRBV5-1 and TRBJ2-1; maybe TRBD2 (6 bases). CDR3 length: 14 residues. V was cut by 4 bases and J by 4 bases, with 12 bases left in between. Germline CDR1 reads SGHRS; CDR2 reads YFSETQ. Looking up the rest from reference TRBV5-1 and TRBJ2-1 gives the full variable domain: KAGVTQTPRYLIKTRGQQVTLSCSPISGHRSVSWYQQTPGQGLQFLFEYFSETQRNKGNFPGRFSGRQFSNSRSEMNVSTLELGDSALYLCASSGDSVYNEQFFGPGTRLTVL.

The chain joins TRBV14 to TRBJ1-6; no definite D call. Looked up from germline, CDR1 is SGHDN and CDR2 is FVKESK. This CDR3 comprises 15 residues. With 0 bases removed from V and 6 bases from J, the gap between germline ends came to 9 bases. This chain's CDR3 is CASSQDLMFNSPLHF. CDR3 sequence (DNA): TGTGCCAGCAGCCAAGATCTTATGTTTAATTCACCCCTCCACTTT.

The chain joins TRBV6-5 to TRBJ1-6; 7 bases fit TRBD1. Germline trimming cut 0 bases from V and 9 bases from J; bases unmatched to any gene: 5. Germline CDR1 and CDR2: MNHEY and SVGAGI. The CDR3 loop spans 15 amino acids. CDR3 sequence: CASSYSAGGSSPLHF. CDR3 DNA sequence: TGTGCCAGCAGTTACTCAGCAGGGGGATCTTCACCCCTCCACTTT.

The chain has TRBV12-3 or TRBV12-4 and TRBJ1-1; D is uncertain. The CDR3 is 12 residues long. The V end was cut by 5 bases, the J end by 5 bases, with 9 bases between. CDR3 amino acids: CASSAGRTEAFF. In DNA, the CDR3 is TGTGCCAGCAGTGCGGGTAGAACTGAAGCTTTCTTT.

The genes are TRBV24-1 and TRBJ2-1, with 9 bases lining up with TRBD1. V was pared by 2 bases and J by 2 bases, with 9 bases of the junction left unmatched. CDR1 and CDR2 from the germline V gene are KGHDR and SFDVKD. The CDR3 totals 18 residues. The CDR3 sequence: CATSDSTPGTGTYNEQFF. CDR3 nucleotides: TGTGCCACCAGTGATTCCACCCCCGGGACAGGGACCTACAATGAGCAGTTCTTC.

The V call is TRBV9, the J call TRBJ1-1, with 8 bases identical to TRBD1. This CDR3 has 18 amino acids. Looked up from germline, CDR1 is SGDLS and CDR2 is YYNGEE. The junction had 14 bases not matched to a gene; V was cut back by 0 bases and J by 4 bases. CDR3 nucleotides: TGTGCCAGCAGCGTAGCTGTAGGACAGGGCTTCATTGGCACTGAAGCTTTCTTT. This codes for CASSVAVGQGFIGTEAFF. Filled out from reference TRBV9 and TRBJ1-1, the complete variable domain reads DSGVTQTPKHLITATGQRVTLRCSPRSGDLSVYWYQQSLDQGLQFLIQYYNGEERAKGNILERFSAQQFPDLHSELNLSSLELGDSALYFCASSVAVGQGFIGTEAFFGQGTRLTVV.

This clone was counted between two and nine times. The chain employs TRBV15 and TRBJ2-7, with 8 bases fitting TRBD1. Germline loops: CDR1 LNHNV, CDR2 YYDKDF (reference sequence). The CDR3 length is 14 residues. V gave up 3 bases and J gave up 0 bases; unmatched junction bases: 1. Written as DNA, the CDR3 is TGTGCCACCAGCAGCAGGGGGCTCTCCTACGAGCAGTACTTC. This gives the protein CATSSRGLSYEQYF.

The genes are TRBV10-2 and TRBJ2-1, with 8 bases aligning to TRBD2. Germline-derived CDR1 and CDR2 are WSHSY and SAAADI. V dropped 4 bases and J dropped 0; count of bases not matched to a gene: 5. The CDR3 loop spans 16 amino acids. Written as DNA, the CDR3 is TGCGCCAGCAGTGGAACCGGGGGGGCCTCCTACAATGAGCAGTTCTTC. It codes for CASSGTGGASYNEQFF.

The chain recombines TRBV28 with TRBJ1-3, with D possibly TRBD1 on 6 matching bases. Germline V lookup: CDR1 MDHEN, CDR2 SYDVKM. CDR3 length: 15 residues. The V gene lost 3 bases and the J gene lost 5 bases, with 14 bases spanning the gap. This CDR3 is CASSFGGGRRNTIYF. The DNA for the CDR3 is TGTGCCAGCAGTTTTGGCGGGGGGCGGAGAAACACCATATATTTT.

This sequence joins TRBV24-1 and TRBJ2-1; 9 bases are shared with TRBD1. CDR3 length: 18 residues. Germline assignment: CDR1 KGHDR and CDR2 SFDVKD. V dropped 0 bases and J dropped 6; count of bases not matched to a gene: 11. DNA for the CDR3: TGTGCCACCAGTGATTTGTCGACTGACAGGGGGAGTGGCAATGAGCAGTTCTTC. It translates to CATSDLSTDRGSGNEQFF.

The chain employs TRBV5-1 and TRBJ1-2; 10 bases map to TRBD1. V was clipped by 4 bases and J by 8 bases; unmatched bases: 11. The CDR3 runs 15 residues. Germline lookup yields CDR1 SGHRS and CDR2 YFSETQ. The CDR3 DNA reads TGCGCCAGCAGCCCGGACGCGACAGGGGGCGACGGCTACACCTTC. Its translation is CASSPDATGGDGYTF.